Shown below are 29 T cell receptor beta chains from a single sample sequenced in a study of T cell repertoires in cytomegalovirus infection. MiXCR, applied by TCRdb to the reads, yields one record per CDR3 protein. The sample carries 300,000 to 450,000 distinct CDR3 sequences, over 15% recorded once. Sequencing was done on a sample of PBMCs. The receptor set was obtained from a human donor in good health (CMV status not recorded). Some clones in this sample may be carry-over from other donors' samples.

This chain uses TRBV5-5 with TRBJ1-1; 8 positions match TRBD1. This CDR3 region has 17 residues. The J segment lost 0 bases and the V segment lost 4 bases, leaving 11 bases of the junction unmatched. Germline values: CDR1 SGHKS, CDR2 YYEKEE (reference sequence). CDR3 residues: CASSPGQGRTLNTEAFF. Written as DNA, the CDR3 is TGTGCCAGCAGCCCCGGACAGGGTCGGACTCTGAACACTGAAGCTTTCTTT.

This clonotype turned up a few times. The chain carries TRBV14 and TRBJ2-2, with D possibly being TRBD1 (6 bases). Trimming shortened V by 4 bases and J by 3 bases, and 9 bases separated the two germline ends. The CDR3 has 14 residues. CDR1 SGHDN and CDR2 FVKESK come from the germline V gene. The CDR3 DNA reads TGTGCCAGCAGCCTTCCAGGGGACACCGGGGAGCTGTTTTTT. This codes for CASSLPGDTGELFF.

The chain carries TRBV6-6 and TRBJ1-2, with D possibly being TRBD1 (6 bases). This CDR3 is 14 amino acids long. The germline V gene encodes CDR1 MNHNY and CDR2 SVGAGI (reference sequence). V lost 9 bases, J lost 6 bases, and 20 bases lay in between. The CDR3 coding sequence is TGTGCCAGTCCCCGGGACACTCTGCGAGATGGCTACACCTTC. Translating it yields CASPRDTLRDGYTF.

This clonotype showed up many times. The chain recombines TRBV7-2 with TRBJ2-1; perhaps D is TRBD1 or TRBD2 (5 bases each). V was cut by 5 bases and J by 4 bases, with 15 bases left in between. The CDR3 is made up of 15 amino acids. Germline loops: CDR1 SGHTA, CDR2 FQGNSA. The CDR3 coding sequence is TGTGCCAGCAGCCTCTCCGGGACGGCGTACAATGAGCAGTTCTTC. Translation gives CASSLSGTAYNEQFF.

The genes are TRBV20-1 and TRBJ2-7, with D possibly being TRBD2 (6 bases). Trimming cost V 0 bases and J 4 bases, with 13 bases left between them. This CDR3 has 14 residues. Germline V gene lookup returns CDR1 DFQATT and CDR2 SNEGSKA (reference sequence). CDR3 sequence (DNA): TGCAGTGCTAGAGAATGGGGGGAATCGTACGAGCAGTACTTC. Its translation is CSAREWGESYEQYF.

This clonotype was picked up many times. The rearrangement uses TRBV7-8 and TRBJ2-5; no firm D call. CDR3 length: 13 amino acids. V lost 1 base and J lost 7, with 10 bases in between. Germline V gene data show CDR1 as SGHVS and CDR2 as FQNEAQ. The CDR3 coding sequence is TGTGCCAGCAGCTTAGGGCAGGCCGGGACCCAGTACTTC. Amino acids: CASSLGQAGTQYF.

A single count supports this clonotype. The chain joins TRBV12-3 or TRBV12-4 to TRBJ2-7, with 11 bases that match TRBD2. CDR3 length: 14 amino acids. Unmatched junction bases numbered 5, after V lost 5 bases and J lost 5 bases. In DNA form, the CDR3 reads TGTGCCAGCAGTACTTTAGCGGGGGGGGACGAGCAGTACTTC. Translated: CASSTLAGGDEQYF.

This clonotype was counted only a few times. The chain is built from TRBV12-3 or TRBV12-4 and TRBJ2-3; 9 positions agree with TRBD2. There are 15 residues in the CDR3. J was trimmed by 4 bases and V by 3 bases; bases with no gene match: 5. The CDR3 DNA reads TGTGCCAGCAGTTTTCGCGGGGGGGCGCCAGATACGCAGTATTTT. It encodes CASSFRGGAPDTQYF.

This clonotype was counted at least ten times. V gene TRBV10-3 combines with J gene TRBJ2-6; D is uncertain. Germline CDR1 and CDR2: ENHRY and SYGVKD. The CDR3 consists of 19 residues. The V end was cut by 4 bases, the J end by 0 bases, with 19 bases between. CDR3 residues: CAISVHIGQVTSGANVLTF. The CDR3 bases are TGTGCCATCAGTGTCCATATCGGGCAGGTTACCTCTGGGGCCAACGTCCTGACTTTC.

There are many counts of this clonotype. This chain connects TRBV7-2 to TRBJ2-7, with no clear D. This CDR3 is built from 12 residues. The germline V gene encodes CDR1 SGHTA and CDR2 FQGNSA. V lost 3 bases and J 7 bases, leaving 10 bases between the germline ends. The CDR3 protein is CASSFGSREQYF. The DNA of the CDR3 is TGTGCCAGCAGCTTCGGGTCCAGAGAGCAGTACTTC.

The chain joins TRBV5-4 to TRBJ2-1; D is perhaps TRBD2 (5 bases). The germline V gene encodes CDR1 SGHNT and CDR2 YYREEE (reference sequence). CDR3 length: 13 residues. The CDR3 spells CATQEGNYNEQFF. CDR3 DNA: TGTGCAACCCAAGAGGGAAACTACAATGAGCAGTTCTTC. The variable domain in full, with the rest retrieved from reference TRBV5-4 and TRBJ2-1, is ETGVTQSPTHLIKTRGQQVTLRCSSQSGHNTVSWYQQALGQGPQFIFQYYREEENGRGNFPPRFSGLQFPNYSSELNVNALELDDSALYLCATQEGNYNEQFFGPGTRLTVL.

V usage is TRBV4-2 and J usage is TRBJ2-6, with D hard to call. This CDR3 region has 18 residues. V dropped 0 bases and J dropped 0 bases, with 12 bases sitting between them. Germline V lookup: CDR1 LGHNA, CDR2 YNFKEQ. The CDR3 DNA reads as TGTGCCAGCAGCCAAGACTCCTTTCGTGCCTCTGGGGCCAACGTCCTGACTTTC. Translated, it gives CASSQDSFRASGANVLTF.

The chain joins TRBV5-4 to TRBJ2-3; the D gene is possibly TRBD2 (6 bases). Germline V lookup: CDR1 SGHNT, CDR2 YYREEE (reference sequence). Deletions cut 0 bases from V and 3 bases from J, with 11 bases between. The CDR3 consists of 15 residues. This chain's CDR3 is CASSLVGEETDTQYF. Written as DNA, the CDR3 is TGTGCCAGCAGCTTGGTGGGGGAGGAGACAGATACGCAGTATTTT. The entire variable domain, with the rest obtained from reference TRBV5-4 and TRBJ2-3, is as follows: ETGVTQSPTHLIKTRGQQVTLRCSSQSGHNTVSWYQQALGQGPQFIFQYYREEENGRGNFPPRFSGLQFPNYSSELNVNALELDDSALYLCASSLVGEETDTQYFGPGTRLTVL.

This chain uses TRBV6-5 with TRBJ2-3; 7 positions match TRBD1. This CDR3 is 14 amino acids long. Germline V lookup: CDR1 MNHEY, CDR2 SVGAGI. Germline trimming cut 2 bases from V and 3 bases from J; bases unmatched to any gene: 2. In DNA form, the CDR3 reads TGTGCCAGCAGTTACAACAGGGGAACAGATACGCAGTATTTT. Translated, it gives CASSYNRGTDTQYF.

The rearrangement joins TRBV10-3 to TRBJ1-2; 9 positions match TRBD1. The CDR3 sequence is 13 residues long. V lost 8 bases to trimming and J lost 4 bases; unmatched junction nucleotides: 5. In germline, CDR1 is ENHRY, CDR2 SYGVKD. The CDR3 sequence: CAIGQGHGYGYTF. For the CDR3, the DNA is TGTGCCATCGGACAGGGGCATGGCTATGGCTACACCTTC.

Only a few counts were recorded for this clonotype. The chain uses TRBV4-3 and TRBJ2-7, with 8 bases matching TRBD2. In germline, CDR1 is LGHNA, CDR2 YSLEER. This CDR3 region has 16 residues. The J segment lost 3 bases and the V segment lost 0 bases, leaving 7 bases of the junction unmatched. The CDR3 sequence is CASSQDRAGGGYEQYF. The CDR3 DNA reads as TGCGCCAGCAGCCAAGATCGGGCGGGAGGTGGCTACGAGCAGTACTTC.

This clonotype was recorded many times. The genes are TRBV7-2 and TRBJ2-7; the match to TRBD2 covers 10 bases. Germline values: CDR1 SGHTA, CDR2 FQGNSA. After removal of 5 bases from V and 3 bases from J, the junction contained 10 bases not matched to a gene. CDR3 size: 16 residues. CDR3 DNA sequence: TGTGCCAGCAGCCAAGCCTCTAGCGGGGGAAACTACGAGCAGTACTTC. Its translation is CASSQASSGGNYEQYF.

The chain uses TRBV4-1 and TRBJ2-5, with a possible D match to TRBD2 (5 bases). CDR3 length equals 15 residues. V lost 0 bases, J lost 2 bases, and 10 bases lay in between. Germline V CDR1 and CDR2: MGHRA, YSYEKL. CDR3 coding DNA: TGCGCCAGCAGCCAAGATTTCGGGAATCAAGAGACCCAGTACTTC. Protein: CASSQDFGNQETQYF.

This clonotype appeared many times. The chain recombines TRBV20-1 with TRBJ2-3, with 11 bases aligning to TRBD2. CDR1 and CDR2 from the germline V gene are DFQATT and SNEGSKA (reference sequence). This CDR3 has 17 residues. With V trimmed by 6 bases and J by 4 bases, 15 bases remained unmatched. Here the CDR3 reads CSARSPGGSGGADTQYF. The CDR3 nucleotides are TGCAGTGCCCGGTCCCCAGGCGGTAGCGGGGGGGCAGATACGCAGTATTTT.

In this sample, this clonotype turned up a few times. This chain uses TRBV7-9 with TRBJ2-3; TRBD1 is a possible D gene (5 bases). The V gene lost 1 base and the J gene lost 4 bases, with 18 bases spanning the gap. This CDR3 comprises 17 residues. CDR1 SEHNR and CDR2 FQNEAQ come from the germline V gene (reference sequence). The CDR3 loop is CASSLEGSPWAADTQYF. The CDR3 region has the DNA TGTGCCAGCAGCTTAGAGGGGTCTCCCTGGGCGGCAGATACGCAGTATTTT.

The rearrangement links TRBV5-4 to TRBJ1-2; no clear D gene. In germline, CDR1 is SGHNT, CDR2 YYREEE (reference sequence). The length of the CDR3 is 13 residues. The ends were cut back, 0 bases at V and 6 bases at J, with 9 bases in the middle. CDR3 loop: CASSLVQSDGYTF. The CDR3 DNA reads TGTGCCAGCAGCTTGGTACAGTCGGATGGCTACACCTTC.

This clonotype was seen many times. This chain joins TRBV7-9 and TRBJ1-1, with D unresolved. Germline assignment: CDR1 SEHNR and CDR2 FQNEAQ (reference sequence). This CDR3 is 13 amino acids long. V was pared by 2 bases and J by 1 base, with 5 bases between. CDR3 DNA: TGTGCCAGCAGCTTAAATGCGAACACTGAAGCTTTCTTT. This encodes CASSLNANTEAFF.

This clonotype was detected once. The rearrangement links TRBV9 to TRBJ2-5, with 8 bases lining up with TRBD1. J gave up 0 bases and V 4 bases, and 2 bases lay outside the gene matches. This CDR3 has 14 amino acids. Germline loops: CDR1 SGDLS, CDR2 YYNGEE. The CDR3 region has the DNA TGTGCCAGCAGCACAGGGGGTCACCAAGAGACCCAGTACTTC. Protein sequence: CASSTGGHQETQYF.

In its sample, this clonotype was seen a few times. The rearrangement uses TRBV19 and TRBJ2-1, with a tentative D call TRBD1 (5 bases). There are 15 residues in the CDR3. V was shortened by 0 bases and J by 9 bases, with 15 bases between the two germline ends. Germline lookup yields CDR1 LNHDA and CDR2 SQIVND (reference sequence). The chain's CDR3 is CASSIDRQPYVEQFF. The DNA of the CDR3 is TGTGCCAGTAGTATAGATAGACAGCCCTACGTTGAGCAGTTCTTC. Using reference TRBV19 and TRBJ2-1 for the parts outside the CDR3, the full variable domain is DGGITQSPKYLFRKEGQNVTLSCEQNLNHDAMYWYRQDPGQGLRLIYYSQIVNDFQKGDIAEGYSVSREKKESFPLTVTSAQKNPTAFYLCASSIDRQPYVEQFFGPGTRLTVL.

This clonotype was seen at least ten times. The chain combines TRBV10-3 with TRBJ1-1; D perhaps matches TRBD1 (5 bases). The V gene lost 10 bases and the J gene lost 4 bases, with 16 bases spanning the gap. Germline-derived CDR1 and CDR2 are ENHRY and SYGVKD. This CDR3 region has 13 residues. CDR3 in DNA: TGTGCCACTATAGGGGTCCGCGGCACTGAAGCTTTCTTT. It is translated as CATIGVRGTEAFF.

The genes are TRBV20-1 and TRBJ1-1; a weak D match, TRBD1 (6 bases). This CDR3 region has 12 residues. Germline values: CDR1 DFQATT, CDR2 SNEGSKA (reference sequence). V was pared by 6 bases and J by 4 bases, with 12 bases between. CDR3 sequence reads: CSAGGLSTEAFF. DNA for the CDR3: TGCAGTGCCGGGGGCCTTTCCACTGAAGCTTTCTTT.

This clonotype has at least ten counts. This chain links TRBV12-3 or TRBV12-4 with TRBJ1-1, with D perhaps matching TRBD1 (5 bases). The CDR3 consists of 14 residues. Trimming shortened V by 5 bases and J by 0 bases, and 10 bases separated the two germline ends. The CDR3 nucleotides read TGTGCCAGCAGTACCTACAGGTTGAACACTGAAGCTTTCTTT. Residues: CASSTYRLNTEAFF.

This clonotype was seen a few times. The rearrangement joins TRBV2 to TRBJ1-5; no reliable D call. The CDR3 is made up of 14 amino acids. Per the germline V gene, CDR1 is SNHLY and CDR2 is FYNNEI. Trimming took 0 bases from V and 0 from J, leaving 3 bases between them. The CDR3 sequence is CASSEAYSNQPQHF. In nucleotides, the CDR3 is TGTGCCAGCAGTGAAGCGTATAGCAATCAGCCCCAGCATTTT.

This clonotype was found many times. The chain combines TRBV19 with TRBJ2-5; 13 bases are a match to TRBD2. Germline CDR1 and CDR2: LNHDA and SQIVND (reference sequence). CDR3 length equals 16 residues. V was pared by 6 bases and J by 5 bases, with 9 bases of the junction left unmatched. The CDR3 loop reads CASSLGLAGVRETQYF. The DNA for the CDR3 is TGTGCCAGTAGCCTTGGACTAGCGGGAGTGAGGGAGACCCAGTACTTC.